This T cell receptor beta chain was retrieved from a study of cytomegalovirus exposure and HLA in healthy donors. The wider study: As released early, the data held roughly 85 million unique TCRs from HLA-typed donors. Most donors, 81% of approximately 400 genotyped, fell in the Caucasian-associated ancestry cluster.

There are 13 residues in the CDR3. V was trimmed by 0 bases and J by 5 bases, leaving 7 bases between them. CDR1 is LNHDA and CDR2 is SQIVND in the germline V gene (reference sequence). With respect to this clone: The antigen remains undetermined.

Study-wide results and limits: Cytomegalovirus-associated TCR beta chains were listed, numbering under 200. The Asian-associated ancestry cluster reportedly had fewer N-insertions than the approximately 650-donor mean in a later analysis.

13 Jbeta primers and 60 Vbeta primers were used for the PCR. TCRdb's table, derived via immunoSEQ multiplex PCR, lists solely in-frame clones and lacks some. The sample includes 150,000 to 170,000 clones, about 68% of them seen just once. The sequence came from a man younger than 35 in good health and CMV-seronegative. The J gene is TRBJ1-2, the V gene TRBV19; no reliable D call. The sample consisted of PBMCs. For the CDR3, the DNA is TGTGCCAGTAGTATAGATTCCCAGTATGGCTACACCTTC. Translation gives CASSIDSQYGYTF.